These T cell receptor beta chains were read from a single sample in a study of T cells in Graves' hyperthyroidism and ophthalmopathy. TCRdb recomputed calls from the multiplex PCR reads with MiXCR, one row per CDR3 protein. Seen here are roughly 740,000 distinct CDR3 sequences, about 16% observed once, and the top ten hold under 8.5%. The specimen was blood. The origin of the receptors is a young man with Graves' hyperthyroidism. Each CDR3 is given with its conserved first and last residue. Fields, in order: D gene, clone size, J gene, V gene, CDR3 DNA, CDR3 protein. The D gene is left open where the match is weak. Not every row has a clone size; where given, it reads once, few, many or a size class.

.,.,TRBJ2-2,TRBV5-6,TGTGCCAGCAGCTTGTCCGGGCTGTGGACCGGGGAGCTGTTTTTT,CASSLSGLWTGELFF
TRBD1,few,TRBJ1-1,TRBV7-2,TGTGCCAGCAGCTTCGGACAGGCGTTTGAAGCTTTCTTT,CASSFGQAFEAFF
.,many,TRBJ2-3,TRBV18,TGTGCCAGCTCACCTCCCCAGGGGATCACAGATACGCAGTATTTT,CASSPPQGITDTQYF
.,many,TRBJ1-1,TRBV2,TGTGCCAGCAGTGCTGGGAACACTGAAGCTTTCTTT,CASSAGNTEAFF
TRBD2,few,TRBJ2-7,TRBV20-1,TGCAGTGCTACCCCAGGACTAGCGGGGAATTACGAGCAGTACTTC,CSATPGLAGNYEQYF
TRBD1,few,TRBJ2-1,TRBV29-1,TGCAGCGTACGCCTACCGGGACAGGCTCACAATGAGCAGTTCTTC,CSVRLPGQAHNEQFF
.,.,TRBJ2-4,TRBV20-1,TGCAGTGCTAGAGATTACACCAAAAACATTCAGTACTTC,CSARDYTKNIQYF
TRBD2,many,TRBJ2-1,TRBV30,TGTGCCTGGAGTGTAGTTCCTAGCGGGAGTGGGCATGAGCAGTTCTTC,CAWSVVPSGSGHEQFF
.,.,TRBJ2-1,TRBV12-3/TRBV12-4,TGTGCCAGCAGTACTCTCTTGAGATCCTACAATGAGCAGTTCTTC,CASSTLLRSYNEQFF
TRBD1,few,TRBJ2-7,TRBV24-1,TGTGCCACCATCACGGGACAGGGCCCCTACGAGCAGTACTTC,CATITGQGPYEQYF
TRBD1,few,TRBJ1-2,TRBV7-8,TGTGCCAGCAGCAGACAGGGGGCGCCAGGCTATGGCTACACCTTC,CASSRQGAPGYGYTF
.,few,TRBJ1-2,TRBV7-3,TGTGCCAGCAGCCCCCTGGGCAGCGGATATGGCTACACCTTC,CASSPLGSGYGYTF
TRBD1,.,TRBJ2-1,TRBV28,TGTGCCAGCAGGCCGTACAGGGGTATCAACAATGAGCAGTTCTTC,CASRPYRGINNEQFF
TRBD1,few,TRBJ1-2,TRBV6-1,TGTGCCAGCAGAGAGAACAGGGGAAACTATGGCTACACCTTC,CASRENRGNYGYTF
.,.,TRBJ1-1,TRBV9,TGTGCCAGCAGCGCCGGGCAAGAAGCTTTCTTT,CASSAGQEAFF
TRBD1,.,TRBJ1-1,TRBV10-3,TGTGCCATCAGAGAAGGGGGCAACACTGAAGCTTTCTTT,CAIREGGNTEAFF
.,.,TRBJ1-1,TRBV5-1,TGCGCCAGCAGCTCCGCCGGGACAATGAGGGGCGTGGGGGCTGAAGCTTTCTTT,CASSSAGTMRGVGAEAFF
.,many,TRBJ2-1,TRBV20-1,TGCAGTGCTCTCCGGGGCCCGGGCGGCAATGAGCAGTTCTTC,CSALRGPGGNEQFF
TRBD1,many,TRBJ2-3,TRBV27,TGTGCCAGCGCAGGGACAGGACTACTCACAGATACGCAGTATTTT,CASAGTGLLTDTQYF
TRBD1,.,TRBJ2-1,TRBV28,TGTGCCAGCAGTTTATCGTGGGACAGTTTCGACAATGAGCAGTTCTTC,CASSLSWDSFDNEQFF
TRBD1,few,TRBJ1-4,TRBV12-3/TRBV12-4,TGTGCCAGCAGTACTACAGGGGCGCTTAACGAAAAACTGTTTTTT,CASSTTGALNEKLFF
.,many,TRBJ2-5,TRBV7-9,TGTGCCAGCAGCTTAGCTCCGACAGCCGTAGGGACCCAGTACTTC,CASSLAPTAVGTQYF
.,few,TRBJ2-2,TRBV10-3,TGTGCCATCAGTGCGGGACCGCCGCGGAACACCGGGGAGCTGTTTTTT,CAISAGPPRNTGELFF
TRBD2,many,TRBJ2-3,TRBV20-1,TGCAGTGCTCGAACTAGCGGGAGACGCACAGATACGCAGTATTTT,CSARTSGRRTDTQYF
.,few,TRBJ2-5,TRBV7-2,TGTGCCAGCAGCTTAGTAAGACAAGAGACCCAGTACTTC,CASSLVRQETQYF
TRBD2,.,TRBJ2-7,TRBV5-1,TGCGCCAGCAGCTTGGGGCTAGCGGGAGAAATCTACGAGCAGTACTTC,CASSLGLAGEIYEQYF